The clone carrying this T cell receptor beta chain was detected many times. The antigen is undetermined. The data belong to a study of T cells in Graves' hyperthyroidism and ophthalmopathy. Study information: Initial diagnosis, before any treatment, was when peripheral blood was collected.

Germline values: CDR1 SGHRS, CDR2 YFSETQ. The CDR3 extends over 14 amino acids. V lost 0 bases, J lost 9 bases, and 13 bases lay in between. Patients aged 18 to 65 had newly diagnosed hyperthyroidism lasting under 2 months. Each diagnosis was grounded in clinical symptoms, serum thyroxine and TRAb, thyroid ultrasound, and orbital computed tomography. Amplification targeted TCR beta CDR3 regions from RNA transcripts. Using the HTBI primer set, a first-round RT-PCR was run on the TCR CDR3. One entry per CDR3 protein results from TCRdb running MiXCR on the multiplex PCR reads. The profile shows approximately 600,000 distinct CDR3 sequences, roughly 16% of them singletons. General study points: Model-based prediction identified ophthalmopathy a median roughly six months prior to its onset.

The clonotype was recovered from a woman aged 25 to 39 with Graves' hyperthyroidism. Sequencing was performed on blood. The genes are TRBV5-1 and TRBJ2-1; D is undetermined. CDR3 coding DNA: TGCGCCAGCAGCTTGGTCCGGCCAATTCCTGAGCAGTTCTTC. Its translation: CASSLVRPIPEQFF.